This T cell receptor beta chain derives from a study of CD8 T cells in Susac syndrome. Notes on the study in general: As the study acknowledged, the number of individuals who were part of its TCR sequencing and HLA analysis was relatively small.

Sequencing of TCR beta drew on CD8+ and CD4+ T cells from blood. Both CD4+ and CD8+ T cells were negatively isolated, and TEMRA cells underwent FACS enrichment. When the RNA was reverse transcribed, random hexamers were used with an input of about 0.45 to 1 ug. TCR beta CDR3 was amplified by immunoSEQ multiplex PCR. This amplification extended across 54 Vbeta and 13 Jbeta segments. TCRdb fed the immunoSEQ multiplex PCR reads into MiXCR, producing one record per CDR3 protein. The table includes 150,000 or so distinct CDR3 sequences, roughly 94% detected once. V lost 6 bases and J 7 bases, leaving 18 bases between the germline ends. CDR1 MDHEN and CDR2 SYDVKM come from the germline V gene. This CDR3 comprises 15 residues. In the case of this clonotype: The antigen is unknown.

The TCR comes from a human donor with multiple sclerosis. The rearrangement joins TRBV28 to TRBJ2-2; the D gene is possibly TRBD2 (6 bases). Sequenced input: CD4+ T cells from PBMCs. The CDR3 DNA sequence: TGTGCCAGCAGGACTAGGCTGTCTCATTACGGGGAGCTGTTTTTT. Residues: CASRTRLSHYGELFF. Drawing the rest from reference TRBV28 and TRBJ2-2, the complete variable domain is DVKVTQSSRYLVKRTGEKVFLECVQDMDHENMFWYRQDPGLGLRLIYFSYDVKMKEKGDIPEGYSVSREKKERFSLILESASTNQTSMYLCASRTRLSHYGELFFGEGSRLTVL.